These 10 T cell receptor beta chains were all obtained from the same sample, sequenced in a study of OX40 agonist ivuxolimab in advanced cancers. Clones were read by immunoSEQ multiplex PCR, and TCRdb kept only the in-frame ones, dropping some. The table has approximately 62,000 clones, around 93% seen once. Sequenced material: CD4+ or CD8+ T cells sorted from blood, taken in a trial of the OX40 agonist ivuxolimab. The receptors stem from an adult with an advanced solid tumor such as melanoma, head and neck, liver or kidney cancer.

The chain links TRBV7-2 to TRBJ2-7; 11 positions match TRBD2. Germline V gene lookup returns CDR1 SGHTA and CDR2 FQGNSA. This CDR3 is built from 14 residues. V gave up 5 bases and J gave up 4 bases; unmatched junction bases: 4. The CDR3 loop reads CASSPTSGGYEQYF. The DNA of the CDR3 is TGTGCCAGCAGCCCAACTAGCGGGGGTTACGAGCAGTACTTC. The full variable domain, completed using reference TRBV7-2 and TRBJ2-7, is GAGVSQSPSNKVTEKGKDVELRCDPISGHTALYWYRQSLGQGLEFLIYFQGNSAPDKSGLPSDRFSAERTGGSVSTLTIQRTQQEDSAVYLCASSPTSGGYEQYFGPGTRLTVT.

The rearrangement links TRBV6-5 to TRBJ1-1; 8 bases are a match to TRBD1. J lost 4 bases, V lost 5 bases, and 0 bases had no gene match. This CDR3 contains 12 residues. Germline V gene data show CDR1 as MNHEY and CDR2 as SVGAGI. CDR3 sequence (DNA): TGTGCCAGCAGTACAGGGGGCACTGAAGCTTTCTTT. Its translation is CASSTGGTEAFF.

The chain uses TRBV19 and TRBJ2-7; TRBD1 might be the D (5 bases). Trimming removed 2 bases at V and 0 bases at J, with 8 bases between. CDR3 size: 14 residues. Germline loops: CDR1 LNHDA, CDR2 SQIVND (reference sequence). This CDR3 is CASSIFRDSYEQYF. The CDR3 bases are TGTGCCAGTAGTATATTCAGGGACTCCTACGAGCAGTACTTC.

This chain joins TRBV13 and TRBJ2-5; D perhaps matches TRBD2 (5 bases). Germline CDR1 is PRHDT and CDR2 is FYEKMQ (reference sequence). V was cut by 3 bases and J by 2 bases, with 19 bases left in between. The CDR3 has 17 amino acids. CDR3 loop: CASSFASAGVRQETQYF. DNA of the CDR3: TGTGCCAGCAGCTTCGCATCCGCCGGGGTGCGTCAAGAGACCCAGTACTTC. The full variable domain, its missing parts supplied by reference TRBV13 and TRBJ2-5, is AAGVIQSPRHLIKEKRETATLKCYPIPRHDTVYWYQQGPGQDPQFLISFYEKMQSDKGSIPDRFSAQQFSDYHSELNMSSLELGDSALYFCASSFASAGVRQETQYFGPGTRLLVL.

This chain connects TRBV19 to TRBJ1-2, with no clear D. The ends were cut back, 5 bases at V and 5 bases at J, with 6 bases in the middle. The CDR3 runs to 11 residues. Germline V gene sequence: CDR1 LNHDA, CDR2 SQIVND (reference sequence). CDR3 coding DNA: TGTGCCAGTAGTTACGCTTATGGCTACACCTTC. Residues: CASSYAYGYTF.

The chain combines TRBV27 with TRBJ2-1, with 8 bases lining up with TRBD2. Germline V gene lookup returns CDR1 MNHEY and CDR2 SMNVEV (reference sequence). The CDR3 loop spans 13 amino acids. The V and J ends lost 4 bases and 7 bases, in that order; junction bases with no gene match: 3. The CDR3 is CASSSSGGNEQFF. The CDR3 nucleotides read TGTGCCAGCAGTTCCTCGGGGGGGAATGAGCAGTTCTTC.

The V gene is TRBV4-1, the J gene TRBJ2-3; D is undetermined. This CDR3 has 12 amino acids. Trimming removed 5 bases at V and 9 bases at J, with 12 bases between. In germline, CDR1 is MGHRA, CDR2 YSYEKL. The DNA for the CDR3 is TGCGCCAGCAGCTCGCCGTCACGGACGCAGTATTTT. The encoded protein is CASSSPSRTQYF.

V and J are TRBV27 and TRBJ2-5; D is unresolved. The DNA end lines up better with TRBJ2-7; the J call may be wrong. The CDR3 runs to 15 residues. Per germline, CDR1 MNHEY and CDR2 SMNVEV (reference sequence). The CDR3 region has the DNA TGTGCCAGCAGTTTATCTGAGATAAACTCCTACGAGCAGTACTTC. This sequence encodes CASSLSEINSYEQYF.

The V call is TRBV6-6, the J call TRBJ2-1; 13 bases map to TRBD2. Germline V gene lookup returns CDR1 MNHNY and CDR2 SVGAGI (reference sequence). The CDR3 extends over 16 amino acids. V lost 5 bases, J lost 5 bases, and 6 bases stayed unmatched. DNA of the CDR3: TGTGCCAGCAGTCTACCGGGACTAGCGGGAAACAATGAGCAGTTCTTC. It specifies CASSLPGLAGNNEQFF.

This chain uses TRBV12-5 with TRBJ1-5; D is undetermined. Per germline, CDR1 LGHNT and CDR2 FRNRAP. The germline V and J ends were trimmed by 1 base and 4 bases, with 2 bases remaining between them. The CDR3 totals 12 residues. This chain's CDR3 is CASGLANQPQHF. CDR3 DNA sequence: TGTGCTAGTGGTTTGGCAAATCAGCCCCAGCATTTT.